These 29 T cell receptor beta chains originate from one sample sequenced in a study of blood T cells in healthy people across ages. A sample-barcoded 5' primer and a J-beta primer mix were used in a second PCR of about 6 to 11 cycles. MiXCR, run by TCRdb on the 5' RACE reads, gives a single entry per CDR3 protein. This table has over a million distinct CDR3 sequences, 42% appearing once. Specimen: blood. These receptors were taken from a young woman in good health.

Ten or more counts support this clonotype. The junction differs from germline at one of its ends, possibly a read error. The chain combines TRBV5-1 with TRBJ1-1; D is unresolved. Germline V gives CDR1 SGHRS, CDR2 YFSETQ. There are 14 residues in the CDR3. Here the CDR3 reads CASSSSGGNTEAFF. For the CDR3, the DNA is TGTGCCAGCAGCTCCTCTGGAGGGAACACTGAAGCTTTCTTT.

The chain links TRBV5-8 to TRBJ2-5, with D possibly being TRBD2 (5 bases). V lost 3 bases, J lost 11 bases, and 20 bases lay in between. The germline gives CDR1 SGHTS, CDR2 YDEGEE. The CDR3 has 14 residues. The CDR3 is CASSSGSWSGLQYF. The CDR3 DNA reads as TGTGCCAGCAGCTCGGGGTCCTGGTCGGGATTGCAGTACTTC.

This chain uses TRBV12-3 or TRBV12-4 with TRBJ2-2; 13 positions match TRBD2. CDR3 length equals 16 residues. V gave up 6 bases and J gave up 4 bases; unmatched junction bases: 5. CDR3 DNA sequence: TGTGCCAGCAGAAGAAGACTAGCGGGAGGCACCGGGGAGCTGTTTTTT. Amino acids: CASRRRLAGGTGELFF.

Remarks on this clonotype: A junction end diverges from the germline sequence, so it may reflect a read error. The J gene is TRBJ2-6, the V gene TRBV7-9; the D call may be TRBD1 or TRBD2 (5 bases each). This CDR3 is built from 17 residues. In germline, CDR1 is SEHNR, CDR2 FQNEAQ (reference sequence). In DNA, the CDR3 is TGTGCCAGCAGGAGGGCAGGGCTATCCTCTGGGGCCAACGTCCCGACTTTC. Protein: CASRRAGLSSGANVPTF.

This clonotype was found many times. This chain joins TRBV25-1 and TRBJ2-1; D not resolved. Trimming pared 6 bases from V and 6 bases from J, leaving 3 bases between. The CDR3 loop spans 10 amino acids. Germline V lookup: CDR1 MGHDK, CDR2 SYGVNS. CDR3 sequence: CASSSNEQFF. The CDR3 nucleotides read TGTGCCAGCAGCTCCAATGAGCAGTTCTTC.

The J gene is TRBJ1-1, the V gene TRBV3-1; TRBD1 might be the D (6 bases). Between the trimmed V and J ends, which lost 0 bases and 10 bases, there was a span of 12 bases. Germline CDR1 is LGHDT and CDR2 is YNNKEL (reference sequence). The CDR3 sequence is 13 residues long. CDR3 sequence (DNA): TGTGCCAGCAGCCAAGACGGGGGCGCTGCAGCTTTCTTT. Encoded protein: CASSQDGGAAAFF.

V is TRBV6-5 and J is TRBJ2-3; 14 nucleotides line up with TRBD2. V shed 2 bases, J shed 1 base, and the junction held 8 bases outside the gene matches. The CDR3 loop spans 19 amino acids. Germline V gene data show CDR1 as MNHEY and CDR2 as SVGAGI. The CDR3 DNA reads as TGTGCCAGCAGTTACCGCAGGTCGGGACTAGCGGGGGGCACAGATACGCAGTATTTT. Its protein product is CASSYRRSGLAGGTDTQYF.

This clonotype was picked up a small number of times. J is TRBJ2-4 and V is TRBV3-1, with D perhaps TRBD1 (6 bases). The J call may be faulty, since TRBJ2-7 better matches the DNA end. From germline, CDR1 is LGHDT and CDR2 YNNKEL (reference sequence). This CDR3 comprises 15 residues. CDR3 nucleotides: TGTGCCAGCAGCGAGGGGGTGGCGGCTACCTACGAGCAGTACTTC. This sequence encodes CASSEGVAATYEQYF.

V usage is TRBV6-7 and J usage is TRBJ2-1; D is undetermined. TRBV6-7 is annotated as an ORF whose role is uncertain. Deletions cut 7 bases from V and 8 bases from J, with 6 bases between. The CDR3 has 10 residues. CDR3 DNA sequence: TGTGCCAGCACCCTTGATGAGCAGTTCTTC. Residues: CASTLDEQFF.

This chain uses TRBV27 with TRBJ1-2; 9 nucleotides agree with TRBD1. The germline V gene encodes CDR1 MNHEY and CDR2 SMNVEV (reference sequence). With 2 bases clipped from V and 3 bases from J, the junction kept 10 bases outside the gene matches. The CDR3 is made up of 17 amino acids. CDR3 loop: CASSLGSRTGGHYGYTF. The CDR3 DNA reads TGTGCCAGCAGTTTAGGATCCCGCACAGGGGGCCACTATGGCTACACCTTC.

The genes are TRBV6-1 and TRBJ2-1; the match to TRBD2 covers 10 bases. This CDR3 region has 18 residues. Trimming at V came to 4 bases and at J to 3 bases, leaving 12 bases not matched to a gene. CDR1 and CDR2 from the germline V gene are MNHNS and SASEGT. The CDR3 DNA is TGTGCCAGCAGTGGGGGTGGGTCTAGCGGGAGTAGCTACAATGAGCAGTTCTTC. Its protein is CASSGGGSSGSSYNEQFF.

V and J are TRBV6-5 and TRBJ2-3, with 9 nucleotides matching TRBD2. There are 20 residues in the CDR3. The V gene end was trimmed by 0 bases and the J gene end by 0 bases; junction bases not matched to a gene: 13. Per germline, CDR1 MNHEY and CDR2 SVGAGI. CDR3 in amino acids: CASSYSWPGASGTSTDTQYF. For the CDR3, the DNA is TGTGCCAGCAGTTACTCGTGGCCCGGGGCTAGCGGGACTAGCACAGATACGCAGTATTTT.

Turning to this clonotype: The germline gene is not matched at one end of the junction; a read error may be the cause. The chain is built from TRBV7-6 and TRBJ2-7; D tentatively fits TRBD1 or TRBD2 (5 bases each). Germline-derived CDR1 and CDR2 are SGHVS and FNYEAQ. The CDR3 is made up of 14 amino acids. CDR3 sequence (DNA): TGTGCCAGCAGCTTTGGGGGTAACTCCTACGGGCAGTACTTC. Translation gives CASSFGGNSYGQYF.

In the case of this clonotype: The CDR3 ends on some other residue instead of the conserved phenylalanine or tryptophan, so this is likely a read error. The rearrangement joins TRBV7-2 to TRBJ2-3; 14 bases are a match to TRBD2. V was clipped by 4 bases and J by 9 bases; unmatched bases: 9. The CDR3 sequence is 16 residues long. Germline-derived CDR1 and CDR2 are SGHTA and FQGNSA. The CDR3: CASSSSGTSGSQTQYL. CDR3 DNA sequence: TGTGCCAGCAGCTCCTCCGGGACTAGCGGGAGTCAGACGCAGTATTTG.

This chain uses TRBV20-1 with TRBJ2-7; TRBD2 might be the D (6 bases). Trimming took off 3 bases at V and 4 bases at J, with 19 bases between the two ends. This CDR3 contains 15 residues. The germline V gene encodes CDR1 DFQATT and CDR2 SNEGSKA (reference sequence). DNA for the CDR3: TGCAGTGCTAGCCGTCTATACGGGAGTAGGTACGAGCAGTACTTC. The encoded protein is CSASRLYGSRYEQYF.

The genes are TRBV12-3 or TRBV12-4 and TRBJ2-3, with 9 positions matching TRBD2. V was pared by 6 bases and J by 4 bases, with 11 bases of the junction left unmatched. The CDR3 is 16 amino acids. CDR3 bases: TGTGCCAGCAGGACGACTAGCGGAGTTAGCGCAGATACGCAGTATTTT. Amino acid sequence: CASRTTSGVSADTQYF.

V gene TRBV19 combines with J gene TRBJ1-6; 7 nucleotides match TRBD1. The V gene end was trimmed by 5 bases and the J gene end by 10 bases; junction bases not matched to a gene: 8. CDR3 size: 14 residues. The germline gives CDR1 LNHDA, CDR2 SQIVND (reference sequence). The CDR3 nucleotides read TGTGCCAGTAGTCGACAGGGTTATGAGTCACCCCTCCACTTT. This encodes CASSRQGYESPLHF.

This clonotype was detected a few times. The rearrangement links TRBV10-2 to TRBJ2-3; 7 nucleotides line up with TRBD2. V was pared by 9 bases and J by 3 bases, with 18 bases of the junction left unmatched. From germline, CDR1 is WSHSY and CDR2 SAAADI. This CDR3 is 17 amino acids long. CDR3 sequence: CASIPGTTTVKTDTQYF. The CDR3 nucleotides are TGCGCCAGTATACCGGGGACTACCACTGTCAAGACAGATACGCAGTATTTT.

A few counts support this clonotype. The rearrangement uses TRBV29-1 and TRBJ2-7; D gene uncertain. The CDR3 runs to 12 residues. Germline V gives CDR1 SQVTM, CDR2 ANQGSEA. Trimming took off 4 bases at V and 0 bases at J, with 7 bases between the two ends. CDR3 nucleotides: TGCAGCGTTGTGACGAGCTCCTACGAGCAGTACTTC. Its translation: CSVVTSSYEQYF.

This chain uses TRBV16 with TRBJ1-6; D is ambiguous. Germline CDR1 reads KGHSY; CDR2 reads FQNENV. There are 13 residues in the CDR3. The V end lost 7 bases, the J end lost 10 bases, and 14 bases lay between the germline ends. CDR3 residues: CASTRQRESPLHF. The CDR3, as DNA: TGTGCCAGCACTCGGCAGCGGGAATCACCCCTCCACTTT.

With regard to this clonotype: No conserved phenylalanine or tryptophan is present at the end of the CDR3, so a read error is the likely explanation. This sequence joins TRBV6-4 and TRBJ1-2; D is uncertain. Trimming pared 7 bases from V and 0 bases from J, leaving 18 bases between. The CDR3 is 16 amino acids. Germline-derived CDR1 and CDR2 are MRHNA and SNTAGT. This chain's CDR3 is CASTRQRTFANYGYTV. The DNA of the CDR3 is TGTGCCAGCACCAGGCAGAGAACCTTCGCTAACTATGGCTACACCGTC.

The rearrangement uses TRBV5-8 and TRBJ2-4, with TRBD2 as a possible D gene (5 bases). The CDR3 sequence is 11 residues long. Trimming removed 4 bases at V and 13 bases at J, with 12 bases between. Germline CDR1 reads SGHTS; CDR2 reads YDEGEE. CDR3 residues: CASSRSGKQYF. The CDR3 DNA sequence: TGTGCCAGCAGCAGGAGCGGCAAACAGTACTTC.

V is TRBV29-1 and J is TRBJ1-5; tentative D call: TRBD1 (6 bases). The CDR3 has 13 residues. Trimming left V 7 bases short and J 5 bases short, with 15 bases between. Germline values: CDR1 SQVTM, CDR2 ANQGSEA. The CDR3 sequence: CSARWGPDQPQHF. The CDR3 DNA reads TGCAGCGCTAGGTGGGGGCCGGATCAGCCCCAGCATTTT.

This chain joins TRBV4-1 and TRBJ1-2; possible D gene TRBD1, 5 bases. CDR1 MGHRA and CDR2 YSYEKL come from the germline V gene. The CDR3 spans 16 residues. With 4 bases removed from V and 0 bases from J, the gap between germline ends came to 15 bases. The CDR3 spells CASSRTKMDTNYGYTF. The CDR3 nucleotides are TGCGCCAGCAGCCGGACAAAGATGGACACTAACTATGGCTACACCTTC.

This clonotype has a single count. In nucleotides, the CDR3 is TGTGCCAGCAGCCAGGCAGTTGGGGGGCGCCTAGCTGGGGCCAACGTCCTGACTTTC. Translated, it gives CASSQAVGGRLAGANVLTF. The chain recombines TRBV7-2 with TRBJ2-6, with D perhaps matching TRBD1 or TRBD2 (6 bases each). CDR3 length: 19 amino acids. Trimming stripped 5 bases from V and 2 bases from J, with 22 bases between. CDR1 and CDR2 (germline): SGHTA, FQGNSA.

This clonotype was counted between two and nine times. This rearrangement joins TRBV6-5 to TRBJ2-7; 10 bases match TRBD2. From germline, CDR1 is MNHEY and CDR2 SVGAGI. V was clipped by 9 bases and J by 3 bases; unmatched bases: 11. The CDR3 contains 15 residues. The CDR3 is CARAPRTSGVYEQYF. The CDR3 DNA follows: TGTGCCAGAGCGCCCCGGACTAGCGGAGTCTACGAGCAGTACTTC.

CDR3 in amino acids: CASSVEVEAFF. The CDR3 bases are TGTGCCAGCAGCGTAGAGGTTGAAGCTTTCTTT. J is TRBJ1-1 and V is TRBV9; the D is unclear. The germline gives CDR1 SGDLS, CDR2 YYNGEE. Trimming left V 0 bases short and J 7 bases short, with 4 bases between. This CDR3 has 11 residues.

A few counts support this clonotype. The chain combines TRBV20-1 with TRBJ2-5; 8 positions match TRBD2. Judging by the DNA end, TRBJ2-7 fits better; the J call may be wrong. This CDR3 comprises 12 residues. The germline gives CDR1 DFQATT, CDR2 SNEGSKA (reference sequence). The CDR3 loop reads CSLSGATYEQYF. CDR3 DNA: TGCAGTCTTAGCGGGGCGACCTACGAGCAGTACTTC.

In this sample, this clonotype turned up many times. The rearrangement joins TRBV18 to TRBJ2-7, with 10 bases that match TRBD2. This CDR3 has 14 residues. J lost 3 bases, V lost 3 bases, and 2 bases had no gene match. The germline V gene has CDR1 KGHSH and CDR2 LQKENI. The CDR3 loop is CASSPGTSVYEQYF. CDR3 DNA sequence: TGTGCCAGCTCACCCGGGACTAGCGTCTACGAGCAGTACTTC.